This paragraph reports one T cell receptor (beta chain). The target antigen is unknown. Sample-barcoded 5' priming and a J-beta primer mix drove a second PCR of roughly 6 to 12 cycles. A template-switch adaptor with 12 random nucleotides tagged each cDNA molecule. From the 5' RACE reads, TCRdb called clonotypes with MiXCR, one entry per CDR3 protein. The data show some 900,000 distinct CDR3 sequences, 25% to 30% seen once. Trimming removed 2 bases from V and 4 bases from J, with 5 bases in between. The germline V gene has CDR1 MNHNS and CDR2 SASEGT. This CDR3 contains 12 residues. The data derive from a study of blood T cells in healthy people across ages. Study context: About one barcoded beta molecule per two T cells came from capture by template switching. Study-wide results and caveats: The fall in TCR beta diversity per million T cells was roughly linear with age. Estimates based on one million T cells were treated as lower bounds.

Sequenced material: blood. V gene TRBV6-1 combines with J gene TRBJ2-5; unclear D gene. The clonotype was recovered from an elderly woman in good health. CDR3 in amino acids: CASSEMRETQYF. Here the CDR3 DNA reads TGTGCCAGCAGTGAAATGAGAGAGACCCAGTACTTC.